Listed here are 5 T cell receptor beta chains from one sample, sequenced in a study of cytomegalovirus exposure and HLA in healthy donors. It was with 60 Vbeta and 13 Jbeta primers that the PCR ran. TCRdb's table, derived via immunoSEQ multiplex PCR, lists solely in-frame clones and lacks some. The table shows around 90,000 clones, with roughly 63% occurring only once. The sample was PBMCs. All receptors derive from a boy aged 10-17 years in good health and CMV-seropositive.

This clone has just a few counts. The chain carries TRBV5-5 and TRBJ1-1; no reliable D call. Trimming left V 0 bases short and J 4 bases short, with 10 bases between. Germline lookup yields CDR1 SGHKS and CDR2 YYEKEE (reference sequence). The CDR3 totals 14 residues. The CDR3 loop is CASSLARDVTEAFF. CDR3 coding DNA: TGTGCCAGCAGCTTGGCGCGGGATGTCACTGAAGCTTTCTTT. Using reference TRBV5-5 and TRBJ1-1 for the parts outside the CDR3, the full variable domain is DAGVTQSPTHLIKTRGQQVTLRCSPISGHKSVSWYQQVLGQGPQFIFQYYEKEERGRGNFPDRFSARQFPNYSSELNVNALLLGDSALYLCASSLARDVTEAFFGQGTRLTVV.

The chain has TRBV19 and TRBJ1-4, with D possibly TRBD1 on 5 matching bases. CDR1 and CDR2 from the germline V gene are LNHDA and SQIVND (reference sequence). The CDR3 length is 14 residues. V dropped 3 bases and J dropped 8 bases, with 13 bases sitting between them. The CDR3 sequence is CASSITRRGEKLFF. The CDR3, as DNA: TGTGCCAGTAGTATCACTCGAAGGGGCGAAAAACTGTTTTTT.

The V call is TRBV9, the J call TRBJ2-3, with D tentatively TRBD2 (6 bases). The CDR3 is made up of 15 amino acids. Trimming cost V 0 bases and J 4 bases, with 12 bases left between them. CDR1 and CDR2 (germline): SGDLS, YYNGEE. DNA of the CDR3: TGTGCCAGCAGCGTAGTTACGGGAGATGCAGATACGCAGTATTTT. Its translation: CASSVVTGDADTQYF.

The chain couples TRBV5-1 to TRBJ1-3; 8 bases fit TRBD1. CDR1 and CDR2 from the germline V gene are SGHRS and YFSETQ. The V segment lost 2 bases and the J segment 3 bases; nucleotides outside the gene matches: 7. The CDR3 length is 16 residues. CDR3 DNA: TGCGCCAGCAGCTTCGATGGACAGGGAGGTGGAAACACCATATATTTT. Translating gives CASSFDGQGGGNTIYF.

The gene calls are TRBV27 and TRBJ2-3; maybe TRBD1 (6 bases). This CDR3 region has 13 residues. V was trimmed by 6 bases and J by 5 bases, leaving 12 bases between them. CDR1 and CDR2 from the germline V gene are MNHEY and SMNVEV (reference sequence). CDR3 DNA: TGTGCCAGCAGCTACAGGGATGGAGATACGCAGTATTTT. Its protein is CASSYRDGDTQYF.